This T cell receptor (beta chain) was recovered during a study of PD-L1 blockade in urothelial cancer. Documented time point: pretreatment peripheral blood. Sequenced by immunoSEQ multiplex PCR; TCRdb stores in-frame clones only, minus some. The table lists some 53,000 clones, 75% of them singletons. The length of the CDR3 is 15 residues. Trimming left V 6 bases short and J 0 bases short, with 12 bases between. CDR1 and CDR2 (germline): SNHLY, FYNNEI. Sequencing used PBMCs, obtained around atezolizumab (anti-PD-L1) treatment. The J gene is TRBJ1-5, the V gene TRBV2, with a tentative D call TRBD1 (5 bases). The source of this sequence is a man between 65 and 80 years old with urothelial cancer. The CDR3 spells CASRGAGYSNQPQHF. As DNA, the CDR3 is TGTGCCAGCAGAGGGGCCGGCTATAGCAATCAGCCCCAGCATTTT.